These 26 T cell receptor beta chains came from one sample sequenced in a study of shared clonotypes between healthy human individuals. Here immunoSEQ multiplex PCR was the method, and the copy in TCRdb shows in-frame clones only, minus some. The data contain around 530,000 clones, around 78% of them singletons. Source material: PBMCs. All receptors derive from a woman aged 40-49 years in good health. Some clones in this sample may be carry-over from other donors' samples.

V gene TRBV2 combines with J gene TRBJ2-7; 7 bases align to TRBD1. CDR1 and CDR2 from the germline V gene are SNHLY and FYNNEI. The ends lost 3 bases at V and 3 bases at J; junction bases unmatched: 5. The CDR3 sequence is 14 residues long. CDR3 sequence (DNA): TGTGCCAGCAGTGACCAGGGGGTAGGCTACGAGCAGTACTTC. It translates to CASSDQGVGYEQYF.

V usage is TRBV29-1 and J usage is TRBJ2-1; 13 bases align to TRBD2. Per germline, CDR1 SQVTM and CDR2 ANQGSEA. The junction had 4 bases not matched to a gene; V was cut back by 1 base and J by 4 bases. The CDR3 length is 16 residues. CDR3 protein: CSVEGTSGGPYNEQFF. DNA for the CDR3: TGCAGCGTTGAAGGGACTAGCGGGGGACCTTACAATGAGCAGTTCTTC.

The V gene is TRBV28, the J gene TRBJ2-5; possible D gene TRBD1, 6 bases. Near its end, the DNA agrees better with TRBJ2-7, so the J call may be wrong. The CDR3 contains 12 residues. Germline values: CDR1 MDHEN, CDR2 SYDVKM. CDR3 region: CAVTGEIYEQYF. The CDR3 DNA follows: TGTGCTGTGACAGGTGAAATCTACGAGCAGTACTTC.

In this sample, this clone turned up a few times. Possible read error: a much larger clone is one base away. Other nucleotide sequences from this sample produce the same CDR3. The chain carries TRBV7-3 and TRBJ1-1; D gene unclear. The germline CDR1 and CDR2 sequences are SGHTA and FQGTGA. V was pared by 0 bases and J by 1 base, with 3 bases between. This CDR3 comprises 13 residues. CDR3 residues: CASSLTGNTEAFF. CDR3 coding DNA: TGTGCCAGCAGCTTAACCGGGAACACTGAAGCTTTCTTT.

The chain joins TRBV6-5 to TRBJ2-1; no clear D gene. In germline, CDR1 is MNHEY, CDR2 SVGAGI. V lost 4 bases and J 8 bases, leaving 15 bases between the germline ends. The CDR3 is 14 residues long. The CDR3 DNA reads TGTGCCAGCAGTTTCCCGCCTAGGGAATATGAGCAGTTCTTC. Its translation: CASSFPPREYEQFF.

J is TRBJ1-1 and V is TRBV5-4; the D gene is possibly TRBD1 (6 bases). This CDR3 contains 15 residues. V shed 0 bases and J shed 4 bases, with 13 bases lying between them. Per germline, CDR1 SGHNT and CDR2 YYREEE (reference sequence). CDR3 residues: CASSLGGRGATEAFF. CDR3 nucleotides: TGTGCCAGCAGCTTGGGGGGGCGGGGAGCCACTGAAGCTTTCTTT.

The J gene is TRBJ2-1, the V gene TRBV4-2, with TRBD2 matching over 10 bases. CDR1 is LGHNA, CDR2 YNFKEQ, per germline. Germline trimming cut 1 base from V and 2 bases from J; bases unmatched to any gene: 5. The CDR3 length is 17 residues. The DNA for the CDR3 is TGTGCCAGCAGCCAAGGAGCGGGAGGGTCCCCCTACAATGAGCAGTTCTTC. It is translated as CASSQGAGGSPYNEQFF.

The CDR3: CASSQGGTRYNEQFF. The CDR3 DNA is TGCGCCAGCAGCCAAGGAGGGACTAGATACAATGAGCAGTTCTTC. This chain joins TRBV4-1 and TRBJ2-1; 8 bases are shared with TRBD2. This CDR3 has 15 amino acids. With V trimmed by 1 base and J by 4 bases, 3 bases remained unmatched. Germline assignment: CDR1 MGHRA and CDR2 YSYEKL.

As for this clone: A much larger clone sits a single nucleotide away, making a read error possible. Other DNA sequences in the sample encode the same CDR3. This rearrangement joins TRBV11-2 to TRBJ1-1; D gene unclear. Trimming cost V 0 bases and J 3 bases, with 5 bases left between them. The CDR3 has 13 residues. In germline, CDR1 is SGHAT, CDR2 FQNNGV. The DNA of the CDR3 is TGTGCCAGCAGCTTAGATCGCGACACTGAAGCTTTCTTT. Translation: CASSLDRDTEAFF.

The table lists this clone with a few counts. The chain couples TRBV10-3 to TRBJ1-1, with D maybe TRBD1 (6 bases). Germline V lookup: CDR1 ENHRY, CDR2 SYGVKD. Deletions cut 7 bases from V and 4 bases from J, with 13 bases between. CDR3 length: 13 amino acids. CDR3 coding DNA: TGTGCCATCACCGCAGGGGTTGGCACTGAAGCTTTCTTT. It is translated as CAITAGVGTEAFF.

This chain connects TRBV7-4 to TRBJ2-4, with D uncertain. Germline CDR1 SGHVT, CDR2 SQSDAQ. There are 14 residues in the CDR3. V shed 1 base and J shed 8 bases, with 12 bases lying between them. The CDR3 DNA reads as TGTGCCAGCAGCTTAGGGTGCCTTCCGCACATTCAGTACTTC. Translation gives CASSLGCLPHIQYF.

The rearrangement uses TRBV6-5 and TRBJ2-1, with TRBD2 as a possible D gene (5 bases). Between the trimmed V and J ends, which lost 5 bases and 5 bases, there was a span of 13 bases. CDR1 is MNHEY and CDR2 is SVGAGI in the germline V gene. The CDR3 spans 14 residues. The CDR3 sequence is CASSPRGTNNEQFF. CDR3 nucleotides: TGTGCCAGCAGTCCCCGGGGTACTAACAATGAGCAGTTCTTC.

This clone was observed a handful of times. The chain uses TRBV5-4 and TRBJ2-1; 7 nucleotides align to TRBD2. Germline CDR1 and CDR2: SGHNT and YYREEE (reference sequence). Trimming cost V 0 bases and J 3 bases; bases outside gene matches: 9. The CDR3 sequence is 17 residues long. CDR3 coding DNA: TGTGCCAGCAGCTTGGGGAGTGGCGGGAGAAGCTACAATGAGCAGTTCTTC. Its protein product is CASSLGSGGRSYNEQFF.

This clone appeared once. This chain joins TRBV28 and TRBJ2-1, with D maybe TRBD2 (5 bases). This CDR3 contains 12 residues. Germline CDR1 and CDR2: MDHEN and SYDVKM. Between the trimmed V and J ends, which lost 2 bases and 8 bases, there was a span of 7 bases. The CDR3 protein is CASSLTRDEQFF. The CDR3 region has the DNA TGTGCCAGCAGTTTAACGAGGGATGAGCAGTTCTTC.

This clone was seen a handful of times. The same CDR3 arises from other DNA sequences in this sample as well. The chain links TRBV18 to TRBJ1-5; 8 bases line up with TRBD1. Trimming at V came to 2 bases and at J to 4 bases, leaving 1 base not matched to a gene. The germline V gene has CDR1 KGHSH and CDR2 LQKENI. The CDR3 extends over 14 amino acids. Here the CDR3 DNA reads TGTGCCAGCTCACCAACAGGGGGGAATCAGCCCCAGCATTTT. Its protein is CASSPTGGNQPQHF.

J is TRBJ2-3 and V is TRBV5-6, with D maybe TRBD2 (5 bases). V lost 4 bases to trimming and J lost 0 bases, with 12 bases between them. The CDR3 consists of 15 residues. Per the germline V gene, CDR1 is SGHDT and CDR2 is YYEEEE. CDR3 protein: CASSPWWTSTDTQYF. In DNA form, the CDR3 reads TGTGCCAGCAGCCCTTGGTGGACTAGCACAGATACGCAGTATTTT. The full variable domain, its missing parts supplied by reference TRBV5-6 and TRBJ2-3, is DAGVTQSPTHLIKTRGQQVTLRCSPKSGHDTVSWYQQALGQGPQFIFQYYEEEERQRGNFPDRFSGHQFPNYSSELNVNALLLGDSALYLCASSPWWTSTDTQYFGPGTRLTVL.

This chain connects TRBV10-3 to TRBJ1-2; D possibly corresponds to TRBD1 (5 bases). With 5 bases removed from V and 4 bases from J, the gap between germline ends came to 17 bases. Germline V gene lookup returns CDR1 ENHRY and CDR2 SYGVKD. This CDR3 comprises 15 residues. The CDR3 DNA sequence: TGTGCCATCAGTCCCGGGGGACTTAGAATCTATGGCTACACCTTC. Translated: CAISPGGLRIYGYTF.

In its sample, this clone was seen many times. The chain couples TRBV2 to TRBJ2-6; D is unclear. V was clipped by 8 bases and J by 13 bases, with 21 bases between them. The CDR3 sequence is 14 residues long. In germline, CDR1 is SNHLY, CDR2 FYNNEI. CDR3 nucleotides: TGTGCCAGCGCCCTTGGAAGGCCTAGTCTGGTCCTGACTTTC. Translated: CASALGRPSLVLTF.

This chain uses TRBV27 with TRBJ2-1; maybe TRBD2 (6 bases). Germline CDR1 reads MNHEY; CDR2 reads SMNVEV (reference sequence). The CDR3 runs to 14 residues. With 2 bases removed from V and 4 bases from J, the gap between germline ends came to 9 bases. CDR3 in amino acids: CASSLGREYNEQFF. The CDR3 DNA reads as TGTGCCAGCAGTTTAGGTCGGGAGTACAATGAGCAGTTCTTC.

This sequence joins TRBV2 and TRBJ2-2; D may be TRBD1 (5 bases). Per the germline V gene, CDR1 is SNHLY and CDR2 is FYNNEI. The CDR3 runs to 12 residues. V lost 4 bases, J lost 6 bases, and 6 bases lay in between. CDR3 nucleotides: TGTGCCAGCAGTGGGGGCCCCGGGGAGCTGTTTTTT. This encodes CASSGGPGELFF.

This chain connects TRBV18 to TRBJ2-2; the D is unclear. The length of the CDR3 is 15 residues. V lost 2 bases to trimming and J lost 2 bases, with 9 bases between them. The germline CDR1 and CDR2 sequences are KGHSH and LQKENI. Here the CDR3 DNA reads TGTGCCAGCTCACCAAGTCGGCGAAACACCGGGGAGCTGTTTTTT. Protein product: CASSPSRRNTGELFF.

The chain employs TRBV4-3 and TRBJ1-6, with D perhaps matching TRBD1 (6 bases). The CDR3 runs to 17 residues. From germline, CDR1 is LGHNA and CDR2 YSLEER. Between the trimmed V and J ends, which lost 0 bases and 9 bases, there was a span of 18 bases. CDR3 DNA sequence: TGCGCCAGCAGCCAAGATTCGAAGGGGGACGGGGTTTCACCCCTCCACTTT. Encoded protein: CASSQDSKGDGVSPLHF.

The chain carries TRBV5-6 and TRBJ1-1, with D maybe TRBD1 (6 bases). CDR3 length: 16 amino acids. The germline V and J ends were trimmed by 0 bases and 5 bases, with 17 bases remaining between them. Germline CDR1 and CDR2: SGHDT and YYEEEE. CDR3 loop: CASSLAALGAGTEAFF. The DNA for the CDR3 is TGTGCCAGCAGCTTGGCCGCTTTGGGGGCTGGGACTGAAGCTTTCTTT.

The gene calls are TRBV30 and TRBJ2-7, with D possibly being TRBD2 (6 bases). V dropped 4 bases and J dropped 3 bases, with 10 bases sitting between them. This CDR3 is 12 amino acids long. Per germline, CDR1 GTSNPN and CDR2 SVGIG (reference sequence). The CDR3, as DNA: TGTGCCTGGACAGGCGGGGTCTACGAGCAGTACTTC. Its protein is CAWTGGVYEQYF.

This chain links TRBV5-8 with TRBJ1-3; the D is unclear. Trimming shortened V by 5 bases and J by 4 bases, and 10 bases separated the two germline ends. CDR1 SGHTS and CDR2 YDEGEE come from the germline V gene. The CDR3 spans 13 residues. The CDR3 sequence is CASSLAGGNTIYF. The CDR3 DNA reads as TGTGCCAGCAGTCTTGCTGGGGGAAACACCATATATTTT.

The rearrangement uses TRBV6-5 and TRBJ1-3; D is ambiguous. Germline CDR1 is MNHEY and CDR2 is SVGAGI. Trimming left V 0 bases short and J 3 bases short, with 6 bases between. The CDR3 extends over 14 amino acids. The CDR3 DNA sequence: TGTGCCAGCAGTTACTCACCGGTTGGAAACACCATATATTTT. Protein product: CASSYSPVGNTIYF.